This T cell receptor (beta chain) was sequenced during a study of T-cell reconstitution after alpha-beta-depleted transplantation in children. The CDR3 loop spans 17 amino acids. The germline V gene encodes CDR1 SGHVS and CDR2 FQNEAQ. The germline V and J ends were trimmed by 2 bases and 8 bases, with 24 bases remaining between them. During its preparation, the TCRbeta library received unique molecular identifiers. One entry per CDR3 protein, called by TCRdb with MiXCR from the PCR reads. Of some 240,000 distinct CDR3 sequences listed, more than 7.5% are singletons. This clonotype was observed at least ten times.

The receptor's source is a human donor who donated a stem cell graft to a child with SCID. The sequencing used PBMCs from the stem cell graft donor, collected from the stem cell graft. The chain combines TRBV7-8 with TRBJ1-2; no clear D gene. This CDR3 reads CASSLISRTPGADGYTF. The CDR3 DNA sequence: TGTGCCAGCAGCTTAATATCGCGGACCCCGGGCGCTGACGGCTACACCTTC.